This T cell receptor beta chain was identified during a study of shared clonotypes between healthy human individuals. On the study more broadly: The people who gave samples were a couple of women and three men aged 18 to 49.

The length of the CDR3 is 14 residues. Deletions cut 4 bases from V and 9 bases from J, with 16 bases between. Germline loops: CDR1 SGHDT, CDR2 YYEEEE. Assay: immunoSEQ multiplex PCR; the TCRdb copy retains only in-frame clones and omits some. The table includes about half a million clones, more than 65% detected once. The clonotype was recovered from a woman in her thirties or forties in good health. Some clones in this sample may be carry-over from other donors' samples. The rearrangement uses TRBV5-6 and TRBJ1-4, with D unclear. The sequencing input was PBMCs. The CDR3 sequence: CASSLSQGPQKLFF. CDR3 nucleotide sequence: TGTGCCAGCAGCCTGTCCCAAGGACCCCAAAAACTGTTTTTT.